This TCR beta chain is from a study of shared clonotypes between healthy human individuals. Original processing notes: Filtering differed because ImmunoSEQ produced junction-only sequences that carried no quality scores. Profiled with immunoSEQ multiplex PCR; TCRdb holds only in-frame clones, not every one. Clone size and V and J calls were adopted from that table, with D and trimming inferred from the DNA. The sample lists fewer than 700,000 clones, around three quarters occurring once. V was trimmed by 1 base and J by 16 bases, leaving 20 bases between them. Germline-derived CDR1 and CDR2 are SEHNR and FQNEAQ (reference sequence). This CDR3 region has 14 residues.

Sequenced: PBMCs. The sequence was obtained from a woman aged 40 to 50 in good health. Some clones in this sample may be carry-over from other donors' samples. The chain couples TRBV7-9 to TRBJ2-4; D is ambiguous. The CDR3 nucleotides read TGTGCCAGCAGCTTAGGCGGTCTTTCTTCATTCAGTTACTTC. Encoded protein: CASSLGGLSSFSYF.